These T cell receptor beta chains were read from a single sample in a study of ipilimumab plus nivolumab after autologous stem cell transplantation. Data came from immunoSEQ multiplex PCR; TCRdb stores just in-frame clones and leaves some out. Of approximately 84,000 clones in the sample, over 80% were seen once. The material was PBMCs, obtained in a trial of ipilimumab plus nivolumab as post-transplant consolidation. Source of these receptors: a male donor with diffuse large B-cell lymphoma. Each CDR3 is given with its conserved first and last residue. The D gene is left open where the match is weak. Size values are once, few and many counts, or a class for expanded clones, and some rows have none.

v_gene	j_gene	abundance	d_gene	CDR3aa	CDR3nt
TRBV5-4	TRBJ2-2	once	TRBD1	CASSLGGTGAPRGELFF	TGTGCCAGCAGCTTGGGAGGGACAGGGGCCCCACGGGGGGAGCTGTTTTTT
TRBV5-4	TRBJ1-2	.	.	CASSLEGIYGYTF	TGTGCCAGCAGCTTGGAAGGGATCTATGGCTACACCTTC
TRBV13	TRBJ1-2	.	.	CASSPTGGHNYGYTF	TGTGCCAGCAGCCCGACCGGGGGGCACAACTATGGCTACACCTTC
TRBV7-9	TRBJ2-3	.	TRBD2	CASSLDPAGGLNTQYF	TGTGCCAGCAGCTTAGATCCAGCGGGGGGGCTGAATACGCAGTATTTT
TRBV30	TRBJ1-1	once	TRBD1	CAWSVYGLEGAKGNTEAFF	TGTGCCTGGAGTGTATATGGGTTGGAGGGGGCGAAAGGAAACACTGAAGCTTTCTTT
TRBV2	TRBJ2-5	.	TRBD1	CASSDRGHRGETQYF	TGTGCCAGCAGTGACAGAGGACACAGGGGAGAGACCCAGTACTTC
TRBV27	TRBJ1-5	.	.	CASTTIVVQPQHF	TGTGCCAGCACCACGATCGTGGTCCAGCCCCAGCATTTT
TRBV4-2	TRBJ1-2	.	TRBD1	CASSQSGQGTYGYTF	TGTGCCAGCAGCCAATCAGGACAGGGCACCTATGGCTACACCTTC
TRBV5-1	TRBJ1-1	.	.	CASSPRQASNTEAFF	TGCGCCAGCAGCCCGAGACAGGCCTCAAACACTGAAGCTTTCTTT
TRBV27	TRBJ2-2	.	TRBD2	CASSLWTSGGGELFF	TGTGCCAGCAGTTTATGGACTAGCGGGGGAGGGGAGCTGTTTTTT
TRBV2	TRBJ1-5	.	.	CASKRGVNQPQHF	TGTGCCAGCAAGAGGGGTGTCAATCAGCCCCAGCATTTT
TRBV6-1	TRBJ1-1	.	.	CASRRTGENTEAFF	TGTGCCAGCAGGCGGACTGGGGAGAACACTGAAGCTTTCTTT
TRBV4-1	TRBJ1-1	.	.	CASSPPLAGLNTEAFF	TGCGCCAGCAGCCCCCCCCTGGCAGGTCTGAACACTGAAGCTTTCTTT
TRBV4-3	TRBJ2-3	.	TRBD2	CASSQDSPAGAYTDTQYF	TGCGCCAGCAGCCAAGATTCCCCAGCGGGGGCGTACACAGATACGCAGTATTTT
TRBV2	TRBJ2-5	.	TRBD1	CASSRDRGQETQYF	TGTGCCAGCAGTAGGGACAGAGGCCAAGAGACCCAGTACTTC
TRBV18	TRBJ2-3	.	.	CASSPARTSTDTQYF	TGTGCCAGCTCACCTGCGAGAACTAGCACAGATACGCAGTATTTT
TRBV6-6	TRBJ2-7	.	TRBD2	CASSDGGSRDYEQYF	TGTGCCAGCAGCGACGGGGGGTCTCGCGATTACGAGCAGTACTTC
TRBV6-6	TRBJ1-6	.	.	CASRPLTSEDSPLHF	TGTGCCAGCAGGCCCTTAACTTCCGAAGATTCACCCCTCCACTTT
TRBV2	TRBJ1-5	few	.	CASRGPDGHNQPQHF	TGTGCCAGCAGGGGACCGGACGGGCACAATCAGCCCCAGCATTTT
TRBV7-7	TRBJ2-5	.	.	CASSSSSQGAQYF	TGTGCCAGCAGCTCCTCCTCCCAAGGGGCCCAGTACTTC
TRBV6-5	TRBJ1-6	.	TRBD1	CASSLRGHNSPLHF	TGTGCCAGCAGCCTCAGGGGGCATAATTCACCCCTCCACTTT
TRBV6-1	TRBJ2-7	.	.	CASSPGGSFVYEQYF	TGTGCCAGCAGTCCGGGGGGCAGTTTCGTCTACGAGCAGTACTTC
TRBV19	TRBJ2-5	.	TRBD1	CARDDRGGETQYF	TGTGCCAGAGACGACAGGGGGGGTGAGACCCAGTACTTC
TRBV5-4	TRBJ2-1	.	TRBD1	CASALQGPPHNEQFF	TGTGCCAGCGCCTTACAGGGGCCACCCCACAATGAGCAGTTCTTC
TRBV7-9	TRBJ1-2	.	TRBD1	CASTSRDSRPGGYTF	TGTGCCAGCACATCAAGGGACAGCCGGCCGGGTGGCTACACCTTC
TRBV20-1	TRBJ2-7	.	TRBD1	CSATGGYEQYF	TGCAGTGCTACAGGGGGCTACGAGCAGTACTTC
TRBV5-1	TRBJ2-1	.	TRBD2	CASSVGGAEFKEQFF	TGCGCCAGCAGCGTCGGGGGGGCCGAGTTCAAAGAGCAGTTCTTC
TRBV13	TRBJ1-1	.	TRBD1	CASSFGRGQGEAFF	TGTGCCAGCAGCTTCGGCAGGGGGCAGGGTGAAGCTTTCTTT
TRBV4-1	TRBJ1-6	.	.	CASSQDVQGIRSYNSPLHF	TGCGCCAGCAGCCAAGATGTGCAGGGCATCCGCTCCTATAATTCACCCCTCCACTTT
TRBV6-5	TRBJ2-7	.	TRBD1	CASSSGTGLPYEQYF	TGTGCCAGCAGTTCCGGGACAGGCCTCCCCTACGAGCAGTACTTC
TRBV15	TRBJ2-4	.	.	CATSRDGRLAQYF	TGTGCCACCAGCAGAGATGGGAGACTCGCTCAGTACTTC
TRBV4-2	TRBJ1-6	few	.	CASSQARPVGGSPLHF	TGTGCCAGCAGCCAAGCGAGGCCAGTGGGTGGTTCACCCCTCCACTTT
TRBV27	TRBJ1-2	.	.	CASSSQRQGYTF	TGTGCCAGCAGTTCCCAACGACAGGGCTACACCTTC
TRBV5-6	TRBJ2-7	.	TRBD1	CASSLRQGLHEQYF	TGTGCCAGCAGCTTGAGACAGGGTCTCCACGAGCAGTACTTC
TRBV6-1	TRBJ1-1	.	.	CASSEELTREAFF	TGTGCCAGCAGTGAAGAGCTCACAAGAGAAGCTTTCTTT
TRBV21-1	TRBJ1-2	.	.	CAVAHLQDGDPNYGYTF	TGTGCCGTCGCCCACCTCCAGGACGGCGATCCTAACTATGGCTACACCTTC
TRBV19	TRBJ1-2	.	.	CASRIDPNYGYTF	TGTGCCAGTAGAATCGACCCCAACTATGGCTACACCTTC
TRBV7-2	TRBJ2-5	.	.	CASSLVRPQETQYF	TGTGCCAGCAGCTTAGTAAGGCCACAAGAGACCCAGTACTTC
TRBV14	TRBJ2-7	few	TRBD1	CASSPTKDREQYF	TGTGCCAGCAGCCCCACCAAGGACAGGGAGCAGTACTTC
TRBV19	TRBJ2-4	.	.	CASTPGPPKNIQYF	TGTGCCAGTACCCCGGGACCACCCAAAAACATTCAGTACTTC
TRBV2	TRBJ1-6	.	TRBD1	CASSNGRGVVGSPLHF	TGTGCCAGCAGTAACGGCAGGGGGGTAGTGGGTTCACCCCTCCACTTT
TRBV7-2	TRBJ2-5	.	.	CASSPGDWETQYF	TGTGCCAGCAGCCCCGGCGACTGGGAGACCCAGTACTTC
TRBV4-2	TRBJ1-2	few	.	CASSQDEGDFYGYTF	TGTGCCAGCAGCCAAGACGAGGGGGATTTCTATGGCTACACCTTC
TRBV10-3	TRBJ2-5	.	TRBD2	CAISESGGQETQYF	TGTGCCATCAGTGAGTCCGGGGGGCAAGAGACCCAGTACTTC
TRBV21-1	TRBJ1-4	.	.	CASSPPREKLFF	TGTGCCAGCAGCCCCCCTCGTGAAAAACTGTTTTTT